One T cell receptor beta chain is described in this entry. The data belong to a study of identical twins. TCRdb ran MiXCR on the 5' RACE reads and lists one entry per CDR3 protein. This sample has 450,000 to 600,000 distinct CDR3 sequences, with 20% to 25% found just once. Germline assignment: CDR1 SGHRS and CDR2 YFSETQ. V gave up 5 bases and J gave up 8 bases; unmatched junction bases: 16. This CDR3 is built from 17 residues. The sample also formed part of further work on yellow fever vaccine responses in identical twins.

The sequence came from a woman aged 18-29 years in good health. The material sequenced was CD4+ T cells sorted from blood. The gene calls are TRBV5-1 and TRBJ2-1; 10 bases fit TRBD2. For the CDR3, the DNA is TGCGCCAGCAGTCCTGAGGCTAGCGGGAGCTTAGTCGATGAGCAGTTCTTC. Translating gives CASSPEASGSLVDEQFF.